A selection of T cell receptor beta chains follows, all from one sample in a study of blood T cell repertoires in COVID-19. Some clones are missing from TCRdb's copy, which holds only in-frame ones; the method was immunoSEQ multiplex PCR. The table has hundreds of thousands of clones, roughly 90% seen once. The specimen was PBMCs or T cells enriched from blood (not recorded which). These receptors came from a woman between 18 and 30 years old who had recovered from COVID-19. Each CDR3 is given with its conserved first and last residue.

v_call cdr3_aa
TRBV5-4 CASSLGSGGLTDTQYF
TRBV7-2 CASSFRTGNNQPQHF
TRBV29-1 CSVGGGLADTQYF
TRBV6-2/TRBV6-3 CASSDGQGASTDTQYF
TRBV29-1 CSVEADLDSNEQYF
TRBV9 CASSVVLAPTGELFF
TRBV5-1 CASSLYQGAQTEAFF
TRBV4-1 CASSQLYPGDPEAFF
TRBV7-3 CASSLSVSFNSPLHF
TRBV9 CASSPLAGGGANVLTF
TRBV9 CASSEKLGPGNTIYF
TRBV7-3 CASSLYRDYGYTF
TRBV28 CASSLAPGEQYF
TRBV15 CATSRVPGDTQYF
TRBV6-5 CASGQGFARYSPLHF
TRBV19 CAGQGRHTGELFF